This entry describes one T cell receptor beta chain. The antigen remains undetermined. TCRdb called the reads again in MiXCR, with one record for every CDR3 protein. Of hundreds of thousands of distinct CDR3 sequences in the sample, 25% to 35% were seen once. The data belong to a study of T cell repertoires in cytomegalovirus infection. Whole-study results and caveats: Based on cumulative public TCR beta family frequency, carriers of CMV plus the relevant HLA were identified.

CDR3 length: 15 residues. V trimming: 3 bases; J trimming: 4 bases; junction bases outside the gene matches: 7. The germline V gene encodes CDR1 MDHEN and CDR2 SYDVKM. The source was cultured PBMCs, collected from culture after CMV antigen stimulation. The receptor was derived from a human donor in good health (CMV status not recorded). Some clones in this sample may be carry-over from other donors' samples. J is TRBJ2-7 and V is TRBV28; 9 bases agree with TRBD2. The chain's CDR3 is CASSLSSGRGYEQYV. As DNA, the CDR3 is TGTGCCAGCAGTTTGAGTAGCGGGAGAGGGTACGAGCAGTACGTC.